This T cell receptor (beta chain) appears in the sequencing data of a study of OX40 agonist ivuxolimab in advanced cancers. Broader study findings: In the 0.1 to 3.0 mg/kg range, CD4+ and CD8+ blood T cells had expanded clonally by week 6.

Generated by immunoSEQ multiplex PCR, the TCRdb table keeps only in-frame clones and is missing some. Here the sample spans roughly 43,000 clones, approximately 88% being singletons. This clone was observed at least ten times. Its cognate antigen is unknown. The germline gives CDR1 KGHSH, CDR2 LQKENI. This CDR3 is built from 12 residues. V lost 5 bases to trimming and J lost 8 bases, with 9 bases between them. On cycle 4 day 1 and cycle 7 day 1, as well as at baseline, blood was sampled. This specimen consisted of CD4+ or CD8+ T cells sorted from blood, obtained in a trial of the OX40 agonist ivuxolimab. The rearrangement joins TRBV18 to TRBJ2-2, with unresolved D. The sequence derives from an adult with an advanced solid tumor such as melanoma, head and neck, liver or kidney cancer. The CDR3 is CASSATQGELFF. In nucleotides, the CDR3 is TGTGCCAGCTCAGCGACACAGGGGGAGCTGTTTTTT.